Sequencing of this T cell receptor beta chain was carried out in a study of T cells in Graves' hyperthyroidism and ophthalmopathy. Study observations and caveats: Most thyroid clonotypes with frequency above 0.001 were detected in blood.

The V end lost 5 bases, the J end lost 4 bases, and 14 bases lay between the germline ends. The CDR3 consists of 15 residues. In this sample, this clonotype turned up many times. Its specificity is not known. RNA transcripts gave rise to amplified TCR beta CDR3 regions. First-round RT-PCR targeting the TCR CDR3 was performed with the HTBI primer set. Via MiXCR, TCRdb re-called the multiplex PCR reads, giving one row per CDR3 protein. The sample has approximately 210,000 distinct CDR3 sequences, 15% to 20% seen once; the top ten hold around 52%. An absence of ophthalmopathy progression within 18 months meant stable Graves' hyperthyroidism. The hyperthyroidism was newly diagnosed and had lasted under 2 months; the patients were aged 18 to 65. For the diagnoses, clinical symptoms, serum thyroxine and TRAb, thyroid ultrasound and orbital computed tomography were used.

This TCR was recovered from a man in his fifties with Graves' hyperthyroidism. The V call is TRBV12-3 or TRBV12-4, the J call TRBJ2-2; perhaps TRBD2 as D (5 bases). The source material was blood. The DNA for the CDR3 is TGTGCCAGCAGTCCCGGGCGACGGGGCACCGGGGAGCTGTTTTTT. Translated, it gives CASSPGRRGTGELFF.